Listed here are 22 T cell receptor beta chains from one sample, sequenced in a study of shared clonotypes between healthy human individuals. Clones were read by immunoSEQ multiplex PCR, and TCRdb kept only the in-frame ones, dropping some. Counted here are under 1,100,000 clones, roughly 80% occurring once; the ten biggest clones make up 1.4% to 1.5%. Sequencing was performed on memory CD4+ T cells sorted from blood. Subset in this sample: CD45RA-negative fraction. These receptors were taken from a man younger than 35 in good health.

This clone appeared a single time. A read error is possible here, since a much larger clone lies one base away. The same CDR3 arises from other DNA sequences in this sample as well. The CDR3 loop is CASSQDSATNEKLFF. CDR3 nucleotides: TGCGCCAGCAGCCAAGACAGTGCAACTAATGAAAAACTGTTTTTT. The rearrangement uses TRBV4-1 and TRBJ1-4, with D unclear. From germline, CDR1 is MGHRA and CDR2 YSYEKL. Trimming shortened V by 0 bases and J by 0 bases, and 5 bases separated the two germline ends. The CDR3 is made up of 15 amino acids.

This chain uses TRBV5-1 with TRBJ2-7, with 7 bases that match TRBD1. Germline CDR1 SGHRS, CDR2 YFSETQ. This CDR3 has 14 amino acids. The junction had 6 bases not matched to a gene; V was cut back by 0 bases and J by 6 bases. The CDR3 DNA reads as TGCGCCAGCAGCTTGGAGACAGGGTTGGCCGAGCAGTACTTC. Amino acid sequence: CASSLETGLAEQYF.

V and J are TRBV19 and TRBJ1-6, with D possibly being TRBD1 (5 bases). Trimming removed 3 bases from V and 6 bases from J, with 9 bases in between. CDR3 length: 14 amino acids. The germline V gene encodes CDR1 LNHDA and CDR2 SQIVND (reference sequence). The CDR3 DNA sequence: TGTGCCAGTAGTATGGTTCAGGGTAATTCACCCCTCCACTTT. This translates into CASSMVQGNSPLHF.

A single count supports this clone. The chain carries TRBV5-1 and TRBJ1-2; the D gene is possibly TRBD1 (6 bases). CDR1 and CDR2 from the germline V gene are SGHRS and YFSETQ. Deletions cut 0 bases from V and 5 bases from J, with 17 bases between. The CDR3 has 16 amino acids. CDR3 sequence: CASSLAVNREMYGYTF. The CDR3 DNA is TGCGCCAGCAGCTTGGCAGTGAACAGGGAGATGTATGGCTACACCTTC.

This clone was seen once. The chain combines TRBV7-9 with TRBJ1-3; D unclear. Germline lookup yields CDR1 SEHNR and CDR2 FQNEAQ (reference sequence). The V end lost 3 bases, the J end lost 0 bases, and 6 bases lay between the germline ends. This CDR3 contains 14 residues. The CDR3 region has the DNA TGTGCCAGCAGCTTTTCTGGCTCTGGAAACACCATATATTTT. This encodes CASSFSGSGNTIYF. Variable domain in full (rest from reference TRBV7-9 and TRBJ1-3): DTGVSQNPRHKITKRGQNVTFRCDPISEHNRLYWYRQTLGQGPEFLTYFQNEAQLEKSRLLSDRFSAERPKGSFSTLEIQRTEQGDSAMYLCASSFSGSGNTIYFGEGSWLTVV.

The chain carries TRBV18 and TRBJ1-3; D unresolved. V was clipped by 4 bases and J by 1 base, with 17 bases between them. Germline V gene data show CDR1 as KGHSH and CDR2 as LQKENI. The CDR3 length is 17 residues. The CDR3 DNA sequence: TGTGCCAGCTCACAAGGGCAACAGTACTTATCTGGAAACACCATATATTTT. Its protein is CASSQGQQYLSGNTIYF.

The genes are TRBV6-1 and TRBJ2-3; D is possibly TRBD2 (5 bases). V lost 6 bases to trimming and J lost 1 base, with 11 bases between them. Germline V lookup: CDR1 MNHNS, CDR2 SASEGT. CDR3 size: 14 residues. The CDR3 sequence is CASSPDSGTDTQYF. CDR3 bases: TGTGCCAGCAGCCCGGACTCCGGCACAGATACGCAGTATTTT.

The rearrangement uses TRBV28 and TRBJ1-6; the match to TRBD1 covers 9 bases. The length of the CDR3 is 15 residues. V was clipped by 5 bases and J by 9 bases; unmatched bases: 8. Germline V gives CDR1 MDHEN, CDR2 SYDVKM. CDR3 bases: TGTGCCAGCAGTGCCGGGGACAGGGCTGGTTCACCCCTCCACTTT. Residues: CASSAGDRAGSPLHF.

The chain employs TRBV4-3 and TRBJ2-2, with TRBD2 matching over 12 bases. The germline CDR1 and CDR2 sequences are LGHNA and YSLEER. The CDR3 runs to 18 residues. The V gene end was trimmed by 1 base and the J gene end by 5 bases; junction bases not matched to a gene: 8. CDR3 DNA: TGCGCCAGCAGCCAAGGAACCCTAGCGGGAGGGCGGACCGGGGAGCTGTTTTTT. Amino acid sequence: CASSQGTLAGGRTGELFF.

V gene TRBV10-3 combines with J gene TRBJ1-1; D unresolved. CDR1 and CDR2 from the germline V gene are ENHRY and SYGVKD. The CDR3 spans 15 residues. V shed 6 bases and J shed 10 bases, with 24 bases lying between them. CDR3 in DNA: TGTGCCATCAGGGACCTTGGGCAATCGGGCTTAGGAGCTTTCTTT. Amino acid sequence: CAIRDLGQSGLGAFF.

The V gene is TRBV20-1, the J gene TRBJ2-5, with no clear D. Per the germline V gene, CDR1 is DFQATT and CDR2 is SNEGSKA (reference sequence). Trimming pared 3 bases from V and 5 bases from J, leaving 4 bases between. The CDR3 contains 10 residues. The CDR3 nucleotides are TGCAGTGCTAGGGATGAGACCCAGTACTTC. Amino acids: CSARDETQYF.

Comment on this clone: The sample has other DNA sequences that encode this CDR3 too. The chain is built from TRBV30 and TRBJ2-7; 7 nucleotides line up with TRBD1. J gave up 0 bases and V 3 bases, and 2 bases lay outside the gene matches. The CDR3 is 13 residues long. Per germline, CDR1 GTSNPN and CDR2 SVGIG (reference sequence). The CDR3 DNA reads TGTGCCTGGAGAAGACAGGGCTCCTACGAGCAGTACTTC. This gives the protein CAWRRQGSYEQYF. The full variable domain, its missing parts supplied by reference TRBV30 and TRBJ2-7, is SQTIHQWPATLVQPVGSPLSLECTVEGTSNPNLYWYRQAAGRGLQLLFYSVGIGQISSEVPQNLSASRPQDRQFILSSKKLLLSDSGFYLCAWRRQGSYEQYFGPGTRLTVT.

This chain connects TRBV7-2 to TRBJ1-1; TRBD1 is a possible D gene (5 bases). Germline V lookup: CDR1 SGHTA, CDR2 FQGNSA. The CDR3 consists of 15 residues. Between the trimmed V and J ends, which lost 6 bases and 2 bases, there was a span of 16 bases. CDR3 DNA: TGTGCCAGCAGACTTGGGACGACCTACAACACTGAAGCTTTCTTT. Protein product: CASRLGTTYNTEAFF.

The chain employs TRBV7-2 and TRBJ2-1; 14 positions match TRBD2. Germline CDR1 is SGHTA and CDR2 is FQGNSA. The CDR3 contains 18 residues. J lost 4 bases, V lost 5 bases, and 10 bases had no gene match. Written as DNA, the CDR3 is TGTGCCAGCAGCCGCCCGACTAGCGGGGGGGCACAATACAATGAGCAGTTCTTC. Translating gives CASSRPTSGGAQYNEQFF.

V usage is TRBV2 and J usage is TRBJ2-7; tentative D call: TRBD1 (5 bases). Trimming left V 6 bases short and J 1 base short, with 19 bases between. Germline V gene sequence: CDR1 SNHLY, CDR2 FYNNEI. The CDR3 covers 16 residues. The CDR3 nucleotides are TGTGCCAGCAGCGCCTTAGGGGCGGATTATTCCTACGAGCAGTACTTC. Protein product: CASSALGADYSYEQYF.

In its sample, this clone was seen once. V and J are TRBV7-9 and TRBJ2-3; D is unclear. V dropped 1 base and J dropped 2 bases, with 7 bases sitting between them. In germline, CDR1 is SEHNR, CDR2 FQNEAQ (reference sequence). The length of the CDR3 is 14 residues. CDR3 protein: CASSLGLPTDTQYF. Written as DNA, the CDR3 is TGTGCCAGCAGCTTAGGGCTTCCCACAGATACGCAGTATTTT.

The V and J genes are TRBV2 and TRBJ2-5, with 9 nucleotides matching TRBD1. Per germline, CDR1 SNHLY and CDR2 FYNNEI. V trimming: 11 bases; J trimming: 0 bases; junction bases outside the gene matches: 10. The CDR3 spans 15 residues. The CDR3 DNA reads as TGTGCCGGAACCCGGGACAGGGCGTACCAAGAGACCCAGTACTTC. Translating gives CAGTRDRAYQETQYF.

The table lists this clone with a few counts. CDR3 residues: CASSLALDSERYTEAFF. In nucleotides, the CDR3 is TGTGCCAGCAGCTTAGCGCTGGACAGCGAGCGGTACACTGAAGCTTTCTTT. V and J are TRBV7-9 and TRBJ1-1; possible D gene TRBD1, 6 bases. Trimming took 0 bases from V and 3 from J, leaving 17 bases between them. The V gene's germline CDR1 is SEHNR and CDR2 FQNEAQ (reference sequence). This CDR3 contains 17 residues.

The chain is built from TRBV5-4 and TRBJ2-5; D not certain. Germline lookup yields CDR1 SGHNT and CDR2 YYREEE (reference sequence). V lost 4 bases, J lost 6 bases, and 13 bases lay in between. CDR3 length equals 13 residues. Here the CDR3 reads CASSAQGFKTQYF. The DNA of the CDR3 is TGTGCCAGCAGCGCGCAAGGCTTTAAGACCCAGTACTTC.

This chain connects TRBV18 to TRBJ2-3; D unresolved. CDR1 and CDR2 from the germline V gene are KGHSH and LQKENI. Trimming left V 3 bases short and J 4 bases short, with 8 bases between. The CDR3 contains 13 residues. The CDR3 DNA sequence: TGTGCCAGCTCACCCCTGGGCCCAGATACGCAGTATTTT. Its translation: CASSPLGPDTQYF.

V and J are TRBV2 and TRBJ2-4, with D possibly TRBD1 on 5 matching bases. There are 14 residues in the CDR3. Trimming removed 6 bases from V and 12 bases from J, with 21 bases in between. The germline gives CDR1 SNHLY, CDR2 FYNNEI. CDR3 residues: CASRHDSEGQGQYF. In DNA form, the CDR3 reads TGTGCCAGCAGACACGACAGTGAAGGCCAGGGTCAGTACTTC. Based on the CDR3 plus reference TRBV2 and TRBJ2-4, the full variable domain is EPEVTQTPSHQVTQMGQEVILRCVPISNHLYFYWYRQILGQKVEFLVSFYNNEISEKSEIFDDQFSVERPDGSNFTLKIRSTKLEDSAMYFCASRHDSEGQGQYFGAGTRLSVL.

This clone showed up many times. The chain joins TRBV7-8 to TRBJ2-7; the D call may be TRBD1 or TRBD2 (5 bases each). The CDR3 is 15 residues long. Germline V gene data show CDR1 as SGHVS and CDR2 as FQNEAQ. V gave up 6 bases and J gave up 3 bases, with 18 bases separating them. As DNA, the CDR3 is TGTGCCAGCAGTCCTACCGGGACCAGCTTCTACGAGCAGTACTTC. Translating it yields CASSPTGTSFYEQYF.